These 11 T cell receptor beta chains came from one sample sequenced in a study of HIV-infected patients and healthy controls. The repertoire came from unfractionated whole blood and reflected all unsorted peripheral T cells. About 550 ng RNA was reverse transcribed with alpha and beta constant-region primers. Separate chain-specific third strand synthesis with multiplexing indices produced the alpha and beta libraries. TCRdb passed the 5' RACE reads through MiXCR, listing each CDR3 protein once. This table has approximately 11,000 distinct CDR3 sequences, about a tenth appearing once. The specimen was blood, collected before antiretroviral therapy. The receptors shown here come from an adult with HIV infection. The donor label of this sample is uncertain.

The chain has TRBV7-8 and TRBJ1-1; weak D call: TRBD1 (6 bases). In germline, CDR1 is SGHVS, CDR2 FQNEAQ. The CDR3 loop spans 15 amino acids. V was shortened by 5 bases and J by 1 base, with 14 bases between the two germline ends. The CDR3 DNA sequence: TGTGCCAGCAGCCCGTGGACAGCATCGAACACTGAAGCTTTCTTT. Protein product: CASSPWTASNTEAFF.

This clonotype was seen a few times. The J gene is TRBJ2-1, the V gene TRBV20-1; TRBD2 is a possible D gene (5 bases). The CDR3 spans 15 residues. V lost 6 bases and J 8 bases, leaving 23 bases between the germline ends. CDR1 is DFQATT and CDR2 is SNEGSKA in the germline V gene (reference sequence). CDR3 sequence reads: CSAERAALGSDEQFF. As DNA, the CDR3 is TGCAGTGCCGAAAGAGCCGCTCTAGGGAGTGATGAGCAGTTCTTC.

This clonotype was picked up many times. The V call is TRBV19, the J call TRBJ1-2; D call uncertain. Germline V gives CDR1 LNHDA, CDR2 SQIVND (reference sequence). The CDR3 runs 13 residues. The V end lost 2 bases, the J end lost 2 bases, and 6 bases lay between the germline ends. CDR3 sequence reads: CASSIRQNYGYTF. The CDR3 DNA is TGTGCCAGTAGTATACGGCAGAACTATGGCTACACCTTC.

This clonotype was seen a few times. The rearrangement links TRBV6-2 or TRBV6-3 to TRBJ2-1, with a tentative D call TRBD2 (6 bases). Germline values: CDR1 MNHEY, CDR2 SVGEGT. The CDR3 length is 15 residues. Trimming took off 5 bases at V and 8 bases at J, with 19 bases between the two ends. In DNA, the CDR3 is TGTGCCAGCAGTACACCGGGACTCCTATTCCATGAGCAGTTCTTC. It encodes CASSTPGLLFHEQFF.

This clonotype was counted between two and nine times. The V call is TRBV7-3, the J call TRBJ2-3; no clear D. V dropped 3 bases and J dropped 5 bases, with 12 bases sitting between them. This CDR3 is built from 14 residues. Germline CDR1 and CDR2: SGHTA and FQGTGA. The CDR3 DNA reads TGTGCCAGCAGCTTCCGGGCTTCGGGAGATACGCAGTATTTT. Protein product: CASSFRASGDTQYF. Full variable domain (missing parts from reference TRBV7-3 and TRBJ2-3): GAGVSQTPSNKVTEKGKYVELRCDPISGHTALYWYRQSLGQGPEFLIYFQGTGAADDSGLPNDRFFAVRPEGSVSTLKIQRTERGDSAVYLCASSFRASGDTQYFGPGTRLTVL.

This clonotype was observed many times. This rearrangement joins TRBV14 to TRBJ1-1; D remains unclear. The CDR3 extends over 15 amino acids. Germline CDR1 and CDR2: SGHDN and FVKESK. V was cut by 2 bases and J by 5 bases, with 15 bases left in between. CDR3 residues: CASSQTPSVRTEAFF. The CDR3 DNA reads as TGTGCCAGCAGCCAAACCCCCTCGGTACGAACTGAAGCTTTCTTT.

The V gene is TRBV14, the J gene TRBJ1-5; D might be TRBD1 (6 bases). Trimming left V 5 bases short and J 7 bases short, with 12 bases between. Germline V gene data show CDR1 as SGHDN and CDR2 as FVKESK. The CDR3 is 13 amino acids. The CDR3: CASSRTGQQPQHF. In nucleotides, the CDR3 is TGTGCCAGCAGCAGAACAGGGCAACAGCCCCAGCATTTT.

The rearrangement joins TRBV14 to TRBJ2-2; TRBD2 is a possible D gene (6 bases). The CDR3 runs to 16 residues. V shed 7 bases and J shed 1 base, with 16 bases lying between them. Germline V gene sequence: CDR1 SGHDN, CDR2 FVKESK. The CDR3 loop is CASKAFGGLNTGELFF. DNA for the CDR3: TGTGCCAGCAAGGCCTTCGGAGGGCTGAACACCGGGGAGCTGTTTTTT.

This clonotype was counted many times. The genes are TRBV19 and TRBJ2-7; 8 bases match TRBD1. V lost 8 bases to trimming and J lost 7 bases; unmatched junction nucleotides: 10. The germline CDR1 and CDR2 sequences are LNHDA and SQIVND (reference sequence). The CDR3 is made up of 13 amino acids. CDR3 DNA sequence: TGTGCCAGTGTTGCGACAGGGGTGGGAGAGCAGTACTTC. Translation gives CASVATGVGEQYF.

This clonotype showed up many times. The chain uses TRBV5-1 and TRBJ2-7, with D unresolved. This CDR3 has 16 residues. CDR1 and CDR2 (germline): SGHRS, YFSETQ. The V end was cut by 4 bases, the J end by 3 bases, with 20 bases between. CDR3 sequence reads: CASSTNPAGPNYEQYF. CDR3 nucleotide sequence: TGCGCCAGCAGCACAAACCCGGCAGGACCGAACTACGAGCAGTACTTC. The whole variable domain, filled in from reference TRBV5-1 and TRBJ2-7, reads KAGVTQTPRYLIKTRGQQVTLSCSPISGHRSVSWYQQTPGQGLQFLFEYFSETQRNKGNFPGRFSGRQFSNSRSEMNVSTLELGDSALYLCASSTNPAGPNYEQYFGPGTRLTVT.

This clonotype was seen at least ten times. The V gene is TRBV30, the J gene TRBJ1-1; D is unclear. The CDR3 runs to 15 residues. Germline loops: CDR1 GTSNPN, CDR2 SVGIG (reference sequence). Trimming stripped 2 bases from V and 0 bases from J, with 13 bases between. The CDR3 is CAWSRLSEMNTEAFF. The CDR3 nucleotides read TGTGCCTGGAGTAGGCTGTCCGAGATGAACACTGAAGCTTTCTTT.